Given below is one T cell receptor (beta chain) in context. This sample is part of a study of control samples from healthy donors and cancer patients. CDR3 size: 14 residues. Germline CDR1 reads MNHEY; CDR2 reads SVGAGI. Trimming removed 6 bases from V and 10 bases from J; junction bases left unmatched: 7. Sequencing used immunoSEQ multiplex PCR; TCRdb keeps in-frame clones, though not all of them. Of about 150,000 clones detected, approximately 94% appear once; the ten largest clones hold 5% to 6.5%. Material for sequencing was blood. The chain couples TRBV6-5 to TRBJ1-6; TRBD1 agrees at 9 bases. This sequence originates from a man in his forties or fifties in good health. The CDR3 loop reads CASSGDRVRSPLHF. The DNA for the CDR3 is TGTGCCAGCAGCGGGGACAGGGTGCGGTCACCCCTCCACTTT.